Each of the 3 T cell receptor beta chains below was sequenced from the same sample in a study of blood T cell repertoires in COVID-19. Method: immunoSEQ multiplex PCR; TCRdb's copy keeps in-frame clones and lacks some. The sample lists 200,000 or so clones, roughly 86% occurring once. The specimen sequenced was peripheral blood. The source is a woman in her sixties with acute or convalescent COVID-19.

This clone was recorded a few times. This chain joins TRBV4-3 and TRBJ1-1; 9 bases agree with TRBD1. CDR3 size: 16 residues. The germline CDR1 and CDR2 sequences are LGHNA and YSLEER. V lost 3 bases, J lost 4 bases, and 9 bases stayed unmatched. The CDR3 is CASSQVTTGGFTEAFF. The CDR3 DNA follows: TGCGCCAGCAGCCAGGTCACAACAGGGGGCTTCACTGAAGCTTTCTTT.

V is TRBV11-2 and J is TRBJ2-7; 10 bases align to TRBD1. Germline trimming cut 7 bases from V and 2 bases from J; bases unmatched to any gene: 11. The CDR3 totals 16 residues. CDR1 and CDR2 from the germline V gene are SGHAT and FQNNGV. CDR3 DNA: TGTGCCAGCACCCTGGGTTTGGGGACAGGGGCCTACGAGCAGTACTTC. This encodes CASTLGLGTGAYEQYF. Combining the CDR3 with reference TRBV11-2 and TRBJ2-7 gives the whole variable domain EAGVAQSPRYKIIEKRQSVAFWCNPISGHATLYWYQQILGQGPKLLIQFQNNGVVDDSQLPKDRFSAERLKGVDSTLKIQPAKLEDSAVYLCASTLGLGTGAYEQYFGPGTRLTVT.

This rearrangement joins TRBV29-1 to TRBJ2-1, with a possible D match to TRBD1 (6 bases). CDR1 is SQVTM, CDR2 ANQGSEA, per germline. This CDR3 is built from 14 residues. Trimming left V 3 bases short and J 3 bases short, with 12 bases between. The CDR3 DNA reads TGCAGCGTTGAGGCAGGGGCTCACTACAATGAGCAGTTCTTC. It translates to CSVEAGAHYNEQFF.